This T cell receptor beta chain was recorded in a study of blood T cells in healthy people across ages. Findings of the study overall: Estimates drawn from one million T cells were deemed to understate diversity.

This CDR3 has 13 amino acids. The V gene lost 6 bases and the J gene lost 2 bases, with 13 bases spanning the gap. Germline CDR1 DFQATT, CDR2 SNEGSKA (reference sequence). Primed by a sample-barcoded 5' primer and a J-beta primer mix, a second PCR proceeded for 7 to 11 cycles. From the 5' RACE reads, TCRdb called clonotypes with MiXCR, one entry per CDR3 protein. The sample yields over 1,500,000 distinct CDR3 sequences, just under 50% seen once. The draw of peripheral blood yielded around 10 milliliters from each donor. Whenever a sample was processed, at least 7 million PBMCs were isolated. Total RNA extraction produced at least 5.5 micrograms (per sample) for the study. This clonotype was picked up a small number of times. Its specificity is not known.

Material: blood. The chain recombines TRBV20-1 with TRBJ1-2; D may be TRBD1 (5 bases). The sequence derives from a woman in her thirties or forties in good health. The CDR3, as DNA: TGCAGTGCCTATGTTAGGGGCAACTATGGCTACACCTTC. It translates to CSAYVRGNYGYTF.